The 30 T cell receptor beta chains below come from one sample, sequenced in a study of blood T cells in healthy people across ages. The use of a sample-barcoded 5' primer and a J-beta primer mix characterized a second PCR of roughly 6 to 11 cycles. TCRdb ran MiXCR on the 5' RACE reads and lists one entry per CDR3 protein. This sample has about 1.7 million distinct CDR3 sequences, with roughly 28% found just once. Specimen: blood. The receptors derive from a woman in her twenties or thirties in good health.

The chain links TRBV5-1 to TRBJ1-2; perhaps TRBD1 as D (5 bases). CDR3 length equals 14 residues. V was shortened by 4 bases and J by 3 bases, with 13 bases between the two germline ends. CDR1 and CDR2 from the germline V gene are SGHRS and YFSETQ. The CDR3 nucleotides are TGCGCCAGCAGCCGGGACCCCGGGGACTATGGCTACACCTTC. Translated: CASSRDPGDYGYTF.

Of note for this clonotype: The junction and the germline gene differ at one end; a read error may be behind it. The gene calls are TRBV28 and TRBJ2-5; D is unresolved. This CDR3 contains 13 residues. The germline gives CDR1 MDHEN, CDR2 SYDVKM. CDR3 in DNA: TGTGTCAGCAGTTTCTTAAGACAAGAGACCCAGTACTTC. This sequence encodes CVSSFLRQETQYF.

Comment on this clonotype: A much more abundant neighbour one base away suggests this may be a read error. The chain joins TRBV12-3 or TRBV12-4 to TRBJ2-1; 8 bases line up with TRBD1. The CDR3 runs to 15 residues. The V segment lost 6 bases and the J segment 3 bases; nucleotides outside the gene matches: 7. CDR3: CASSPRQGHYNEQFF. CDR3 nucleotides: TGTGCCAGCAGCCCGAGACAGGGGCACTACAATGAGCAGTTCTTC.

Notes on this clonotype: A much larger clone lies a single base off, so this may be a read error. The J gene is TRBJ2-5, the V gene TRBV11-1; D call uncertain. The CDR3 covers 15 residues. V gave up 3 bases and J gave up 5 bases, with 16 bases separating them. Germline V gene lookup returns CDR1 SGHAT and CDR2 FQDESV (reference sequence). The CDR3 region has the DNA TGTGCCAGCAGCTTCCCGGGTTCTGCTAGGGAGACCCAGTACTTC. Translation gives CASSFPGSARETQYF. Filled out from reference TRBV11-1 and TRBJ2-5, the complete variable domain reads EAEVAQSPRYKITEKSQAVAFWCDPISGHATLYWYRQILGQGPELLVQFQDESVVDDSQLPKDRFSAERLKGVDSTLKIQPAELGDSAMYLCASSFPGSARETQYFGPGTRLLVL.

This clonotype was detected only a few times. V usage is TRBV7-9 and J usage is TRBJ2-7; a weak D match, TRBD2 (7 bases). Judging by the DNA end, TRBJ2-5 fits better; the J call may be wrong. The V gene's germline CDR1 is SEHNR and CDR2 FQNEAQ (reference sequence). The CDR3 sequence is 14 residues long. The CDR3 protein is CASGGAAKSETQYF. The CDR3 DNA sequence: TGTGCCAGCGGGGGGGCAGCTAAATCAGAGACCCAGTACTTC.

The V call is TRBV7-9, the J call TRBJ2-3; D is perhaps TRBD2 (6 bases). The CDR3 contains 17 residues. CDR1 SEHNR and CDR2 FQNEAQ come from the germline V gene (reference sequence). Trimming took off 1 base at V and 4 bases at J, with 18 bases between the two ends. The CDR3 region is CASSLGRGPTSPDTQYF. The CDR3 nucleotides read TGTGCCAGCAGCTTAGGGCGGGGCCCAACATCCCCAGATACGCAGTATTTT.

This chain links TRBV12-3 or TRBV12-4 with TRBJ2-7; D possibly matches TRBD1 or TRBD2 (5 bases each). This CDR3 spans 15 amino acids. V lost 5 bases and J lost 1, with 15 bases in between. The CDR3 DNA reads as TGTGCCAGCAGTACACGACAGAGAGGGTCCTACGAGCAGTACTTC. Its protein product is CASSTRQRGSYEQYF.

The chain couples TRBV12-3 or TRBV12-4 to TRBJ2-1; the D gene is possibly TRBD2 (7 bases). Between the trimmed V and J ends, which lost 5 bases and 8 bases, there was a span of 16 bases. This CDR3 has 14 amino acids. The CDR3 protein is CASSRGAPWDEQFF. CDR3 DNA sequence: TGTGCCAGCAGTCGGGGGGCCCCTTGGGATGAGCAGTTCTTC.

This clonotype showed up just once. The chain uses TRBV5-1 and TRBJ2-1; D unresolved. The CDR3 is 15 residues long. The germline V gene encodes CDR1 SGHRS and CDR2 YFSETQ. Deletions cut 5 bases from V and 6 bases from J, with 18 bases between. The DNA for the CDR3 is TGCGCCAGCAGTTCAGGACCTCGGACCGGCAATGAGCAGTTCTTC. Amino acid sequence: CASSSGPRTGNEQFF.

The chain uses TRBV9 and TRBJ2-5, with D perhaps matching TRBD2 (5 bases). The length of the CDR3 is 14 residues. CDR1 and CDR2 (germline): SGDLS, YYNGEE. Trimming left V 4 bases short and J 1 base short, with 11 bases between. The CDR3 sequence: CASSPAESQETQYF. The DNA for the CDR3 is TGTGCCAGCAGCCCAGCGGAGAGCCAAGAGACCCAGTACTTC.

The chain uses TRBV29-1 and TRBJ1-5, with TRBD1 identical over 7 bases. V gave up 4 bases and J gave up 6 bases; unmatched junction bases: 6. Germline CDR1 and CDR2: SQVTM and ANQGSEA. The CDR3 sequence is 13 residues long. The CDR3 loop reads CSVGTGATQPQHF. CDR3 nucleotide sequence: TGCAGCGTTGGGACAGGAGCGACTCAGCCCCAGCATTTT.

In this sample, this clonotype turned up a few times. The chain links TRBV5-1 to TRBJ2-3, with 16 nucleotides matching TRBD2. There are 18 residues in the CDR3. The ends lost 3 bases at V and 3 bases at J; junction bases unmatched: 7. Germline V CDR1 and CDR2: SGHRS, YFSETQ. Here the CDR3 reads CASSYIPGLAGGTDTQYF. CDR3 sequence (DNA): TGCGCCAGCAGCTATATTCCGGGACTAGCGGGGGGGACAGATACGCAGTATTTT.

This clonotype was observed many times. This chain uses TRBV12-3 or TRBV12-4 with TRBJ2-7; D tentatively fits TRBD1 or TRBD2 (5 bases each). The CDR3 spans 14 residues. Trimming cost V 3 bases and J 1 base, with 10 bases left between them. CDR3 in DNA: TGTGCCAGCAGTTTGGGGGTCATATCCTACGAGCAGTACTTC. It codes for CASSLGVISYEQYF.

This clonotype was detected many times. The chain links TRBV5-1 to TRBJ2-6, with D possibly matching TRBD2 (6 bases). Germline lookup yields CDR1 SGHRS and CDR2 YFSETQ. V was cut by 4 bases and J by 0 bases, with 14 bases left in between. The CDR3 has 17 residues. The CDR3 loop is CASSHAGPTSGANVLTF. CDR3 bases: TGCGCCAGCAGCCATGCGGGACCTACCTCTGGGGCCAACGTCCTGACTTTC.

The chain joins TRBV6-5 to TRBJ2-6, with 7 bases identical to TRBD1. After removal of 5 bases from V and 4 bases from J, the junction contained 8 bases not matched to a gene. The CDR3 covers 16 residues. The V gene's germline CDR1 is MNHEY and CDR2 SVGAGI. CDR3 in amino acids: CASSTPKGAGANVLTF. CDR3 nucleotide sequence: TGTGCCAGCAGTACCCCTAAGGGGGCAGGGGCCAACGTCCTGACTTTC.

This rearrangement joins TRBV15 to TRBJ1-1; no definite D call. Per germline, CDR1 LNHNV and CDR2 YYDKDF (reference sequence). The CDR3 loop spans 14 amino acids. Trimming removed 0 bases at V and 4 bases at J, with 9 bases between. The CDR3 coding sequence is TGTGCCACCAGCAGAGACGGAGGCATCACTGAAGCTTTCTTT. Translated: CATSRDGGITEAFF.

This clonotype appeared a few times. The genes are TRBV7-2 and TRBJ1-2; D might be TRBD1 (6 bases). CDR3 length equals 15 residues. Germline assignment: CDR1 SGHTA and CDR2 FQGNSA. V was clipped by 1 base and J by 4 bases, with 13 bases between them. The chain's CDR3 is CASSLGVVRGYGYTF. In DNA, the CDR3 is TGTGCCAGCAGCTTAGGCGTGGTCAGGGGCTATGGCTACACCTTC.

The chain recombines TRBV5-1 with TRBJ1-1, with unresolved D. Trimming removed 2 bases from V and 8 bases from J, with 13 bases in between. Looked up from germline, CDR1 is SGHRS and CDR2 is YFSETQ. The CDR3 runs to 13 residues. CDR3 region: CASSFLGPEEAFF. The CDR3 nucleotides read TGCGCCAGCAGCTTCTTGGGCCCCGAGGAAGCTTTCTTT.

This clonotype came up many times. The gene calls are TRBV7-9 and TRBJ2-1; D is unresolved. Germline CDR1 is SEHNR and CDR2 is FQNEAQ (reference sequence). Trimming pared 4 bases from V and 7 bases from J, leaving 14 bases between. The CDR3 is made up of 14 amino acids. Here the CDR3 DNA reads TGTGCCAGCAGCTCTACCTCCCCCAAAAATGAGCAGTTCTTC. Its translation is CASSSTSPKNEQFF.

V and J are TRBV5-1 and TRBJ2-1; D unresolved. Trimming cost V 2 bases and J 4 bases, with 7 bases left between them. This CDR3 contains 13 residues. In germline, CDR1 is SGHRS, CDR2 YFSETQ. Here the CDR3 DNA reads TGCGCCAGCAGCTTAGAACAGTACAATGAGCAGTTCTTC. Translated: CASSLEQYNEQFF.

The CDR3 bases are TGCAGTGCTGCGCAAGGGGGATCGGGAAACACCATATATTTT. Translated, it gives CSAAQGGSGNTIYF. This rearrangement joins TRBV20-1 to TRBJ1-3, with D possibly TRBD1 on 6 matching bases. Trimming cost V 5 bases and J 4 bases, with 15 bases left between them. The germline CDR1 and CDR2 sequences are DFQATT and SNEGSKA (reference sequence). CDR3 length: 14 residues.

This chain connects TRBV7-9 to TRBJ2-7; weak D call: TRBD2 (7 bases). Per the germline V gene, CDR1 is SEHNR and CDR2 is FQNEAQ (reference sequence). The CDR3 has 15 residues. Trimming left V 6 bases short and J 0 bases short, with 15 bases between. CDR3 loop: CASSQGGGVSYEQYF. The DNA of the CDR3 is TGTGCCAGCAGTCAAGGGGGAGGGGTCTCCTACGAGCAGTACTTC.

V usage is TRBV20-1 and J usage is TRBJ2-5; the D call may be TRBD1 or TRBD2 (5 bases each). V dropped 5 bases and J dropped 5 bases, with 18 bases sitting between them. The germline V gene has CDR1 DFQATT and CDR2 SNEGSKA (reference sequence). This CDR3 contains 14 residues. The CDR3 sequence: CSAPKVGEWETQYF. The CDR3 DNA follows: TGCAGTGCTCCGAAGGTGGGGGAATGGGAGACCCAGTACTTC.

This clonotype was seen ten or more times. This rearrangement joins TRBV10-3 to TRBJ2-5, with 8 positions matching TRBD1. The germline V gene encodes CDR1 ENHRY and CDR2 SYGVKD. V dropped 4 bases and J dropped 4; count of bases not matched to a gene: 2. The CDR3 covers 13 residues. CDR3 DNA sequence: TGTGCCATCAGTGTTGACAGGGGAGAGACCCAGTACTTC. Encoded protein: CAISVDRGETQYF.

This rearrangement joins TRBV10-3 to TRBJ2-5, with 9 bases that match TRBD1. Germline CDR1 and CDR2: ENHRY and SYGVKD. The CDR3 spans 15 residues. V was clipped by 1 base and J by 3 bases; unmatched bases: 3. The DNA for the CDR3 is TGTGCCATCAGTGAGTTGGGACAGGGTGAAGAGACCCAGTACTTC. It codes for CAISELGQGEETQYF.

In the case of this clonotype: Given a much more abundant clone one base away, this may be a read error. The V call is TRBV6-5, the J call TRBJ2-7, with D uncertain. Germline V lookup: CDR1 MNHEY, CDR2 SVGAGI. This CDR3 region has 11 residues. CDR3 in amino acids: CASRSRYGQYF. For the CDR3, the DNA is TGTGCCAGCAGATCTCGCTACGGGCAGTACTTC.

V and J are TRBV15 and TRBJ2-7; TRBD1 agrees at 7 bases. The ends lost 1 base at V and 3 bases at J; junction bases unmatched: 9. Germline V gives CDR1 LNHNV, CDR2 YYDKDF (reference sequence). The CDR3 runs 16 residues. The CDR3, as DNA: TGTGCCACCAGCAGAGGGTTGGGGCAGGGGGACTACGAGCAGTACTTC. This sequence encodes CATSRGLGQGDYEQYF.

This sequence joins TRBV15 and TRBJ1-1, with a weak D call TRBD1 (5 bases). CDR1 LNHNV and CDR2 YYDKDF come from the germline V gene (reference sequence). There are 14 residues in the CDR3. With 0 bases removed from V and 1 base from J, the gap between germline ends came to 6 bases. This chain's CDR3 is CATSREGANTEAFF. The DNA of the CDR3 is TGTGCCACCAGCAGAGAAGGGGCGAACACTGAAGCTTTCTTT.

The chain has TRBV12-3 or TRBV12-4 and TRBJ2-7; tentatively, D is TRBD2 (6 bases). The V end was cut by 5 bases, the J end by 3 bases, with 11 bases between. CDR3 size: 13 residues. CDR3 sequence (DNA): TGTGCCAGCAGTGGGACTGCCCGCTACGAGCAGTACTTC. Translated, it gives CASSGTARYEQYF.

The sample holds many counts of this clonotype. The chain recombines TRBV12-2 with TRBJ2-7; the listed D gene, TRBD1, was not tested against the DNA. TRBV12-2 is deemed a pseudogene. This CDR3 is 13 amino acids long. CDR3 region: CASRFTGSYEQYF. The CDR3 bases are TGTGCAAGTCGCTTTACAGGGTCCTACGAGCAGTACTTC.